This T cell receptor (beta chain) was sequenced during a study of blood T cell repertoires in COVID-19. Background on the study: Samples of COVID-19 (acute and convalescent) were obtained from the United States, Italy and Spain. PBMCs, B-cell-depleted T cells, or T cells provided the cDNA or gDNA that made up the material.

This CDR3 is 18 amino acids long. Germline CDR1 and CDR2: LNHDA and SQIVND (reference sequence). Between the trimmed V and J ends, which lost 0 bases and 3 bases, there was a span of 17 bases. Assay: immunoSEQ multiplex PCR; the TCRdb copy retains only in-frame clones and omits some. Here the sample spans about 100,000 clones, approximately 92% being singletons. This chain uses TRBV19 with TRBJ2-2, with D perhaps TRBD1 (6 bases). What was sequenced was peripheral blood. The receptor was isolated from a man aged 45-65 years with active COVID-19. This chain's CDR3 is CASSIDLEVQGYTGELFF. The CDR3 DNA reads TGTGCCAGTAGTATAGATCTCGAAGTCCAGGGGTACACCGGGGAGCTGTTTTTT.